This record looks at one T cell receptor beta chain sequence and its context. The antigen is unknown. Treatment of the sample: some 20 received Ad26.COV2.S at low or high dose, single or two shots; about five received placebo; per-sample allocation not given. Each sample was drawn 63 days after the first injection (of vaccine or placebo). This sample was included in a study of Ad26.COV2.S vaccination and SARS-CoV-2 variants. Assay: immunoSEQ multiplex PCR; the TCRdb copy retains only in-frame clones and omits some. The profile shows about half a million clones, 80% to 90% of them singletons. Notes on the study in general: Measures of TCR breadth and depth may have fallen short of total T cell responses.

CDR1 KGHSH and CDR2 LQKENI come from the germline V gene. V lost 2 bases and J 5 bases, leaving 12 bases between the germline ends. CDR3 length equals 14 residues. Sequencing used peripheral blood, obtained in a trial of Ad26.COV2.S vaccine versus placebo. The V gene is TRBV18, the J gene TRBJ1-1; D possibly corresponds to TRBD1 (6 bases). This TCR came from a person between 18 and 59 years old who received the Ad26.COV2.S COVID-19 vaccine or a placebo. In DNA form, the CDR3 reads TGTGCCAGCTCACCATCAGGGGCTGGGACTGAAGCTTTCTTT. Protein product: CASSPSGAGTEAFF.